These 17 T cell receptor beta chains share one sample of origin, sequenced in a study of T-cell memory formation after mild COVID-19. TCRdb re-analysed the 5' RACE reads in MiXCR, keeping a single row per CDR3 protein. The sample consists of roughly 370,000 distinct CDR3 sequences, about 17% of them appearing once. The sample taken for sequencing was PBMCs or a T cell subset sorted from them (not recorded which). Every receptor here comes from a man aged 18 to 29 who had mild COVID-19 (a few samples of this study predate the infection). Cell type and time point are not known.

A remark on this clonotype: With a much larger clone just one base away, this may be a read error. The V call is TRBV6-5, the J call TRBJ2-4, with D maybe TRBD2 (6 bases). The V and J ends lost 0 bases and 3 bases respectively, with 12 bases between them. CDR3 size: 16 residues. CDR1 and CDR2 from the germline V gene are MNHEY and SVGAGI. CDR3 in DNA: TGTGCCAGCAGTTACTCTGGGGTCGGGAGCAAAAACATTCAGTACTTC. It encodes CASSYSGVGSKNIQYF.

V and J are TRBV7-9 and TRBJ2-1; D might be TRBD1 (5 bases). Germline CDR1 reads SEHNR; CDR2 reads FQNEAQ (reference sequence). This CDR3 is built from 12 residues. V was cut by 1 base and J by 15 bases, with 13 bases left in between. The CDR3 region is CASSLEGSTGFF. The CDR3 DNA reads TGTGCCAGCAGCTTAGAGGGGTCTACGGGGTTCTTC.

This clonotype was seen more than once but under ten times. Compared with germline, one end of the junction differs, possibly owing to a read error. The chain joins TRBV25-1 to TRBJ2-3, with 8 nucleotides matching TRBD2. The V gene's germline CDR1 is MGHDK and CDR2 SYGVNS. The CDR3 length is 14 residues. The CDR3 DNA follows: TGTGCCAGCTGTGACGGGGGGGCAGGAGATACGCAGTATTTT. It yields the protein CASCDGGAGDTQYF. The full variable domain, in which reference TRBV25-1 and TRBJ2-3 provide the parts outside the CDR3, is EADIYQTPRYLVIGTGKKITLECSQTMGHDKMYWYQQDPGMELHLIHYSYGVNSTEKGDLSSESTVSRIRTEHFPLTLESARPSHTSQYLCASCDGGAGDTQYFGPGTRLTVL.

This clonotype was picked up a small number of times. J is TRBJ2-1 and V is TRBV12-3 or TRBV12-4; no clear D gene. This CDR3 is 15 amino acids long. Deletions cut 1 base from V and 5 bases from J, with 12 bases between. The CDR3 is CASSLERASDNEQFF. CDR3 DNA: TGTGCCAGCAGTTTAGAGCGAGCCTCGGACAATGAGCAGTTCTTC.

This clonotype was detected only a few times. This chain connects TRBV29-1 to TRBJ2-1, with TRBD1 identical over 9 bases. Trimming at V came to 5 bases and at J to 7 bases, leaving 9 bases not matched to a gene. The CDR3 has 14 amino acids. Germline V gives CDR1 SQVTM, CDR2 ANQGSEA. The CDR3 reads CSVCWTGDPNEQFF. In nucleotides, the CDR3 is TGCAGCGTTTGTTGGACAGGGGACCCTAATGAGCAGTTCTTC.

Only a few counts were recorded for this clonotype. The rearrangement links TRBV5-1 to TRBJ2-7; 8 nucleotides align to TRBD1. The CDR3 contains 11 residues. CDR1 is SGHRS, CDR2 YFSETQ, per germline. The junction had 2 bases not matched to a gene; V was cut back by 0 bases and J by 12 bases. This CDR3 reads CASSLGDRRYV. CDR3 nucleotide sequence: TGCGCCAGCAGCTTGGGGGACAGGAGGTACGTC.

Details on this clonotype: This may be a read error: a much more frequent sequence differs by one nucleotide. CDR3 residues: CASSFGQGFFSGANVMTF. The DNA of the CDR3 is TGTGCCAGCAGCTTCGGACAGGGTTTTTTCTCTGGGGCCAACGTCATGACTTTC. The rearrangement links TRBV7-9 to TRBJ2-6; 8 nucleotides line up with TRBD1. The CDR3 length is 18 residues. Germline-derived CDR1 and CDR2 are SEHNR and FQNEAQ (reference sequence).

This clonotype has ten or more counts. This CDR3 is CASSDPRDQVAYEQYF. CDR3 nucleotide sequence: TGCGCCAGCAGCGACCCAAGGGACCAGGTTGCCTACGAGCAGTACTTC. The chain uses TRBV5-1 and TRBJ2-7, with D possibly called TRBD1 or TRBD2 (5 bases each). In germline, CDR1 is SGHRS, CDR2 YFSETQ. V lost 4 bases and J 2 bases, leaving 19 bases between the germline ends. The CDR3 runs 16 residues. Looking up the rest from reference TRBV5-1 and TRBJ2-7 gives the full variable domain: KAGVTQTPRYLIKTRGQQVTLSCSPISGHRSVSWYQQTPGQGLQFLFEYFSETQRNKGNFPGRFSGRQFSNSRSEMNVSTLELGDSALYLCASSDPRDQVAYEQYFGPGTRLTVT.

The chain has TRBV29-1 and TRBJ2-1, with D possibly matching TRBD2 (6 bases). The germline gives CDR1 SQVTM, CDR2 ANQGSEA. CDR3 length equals 13 residues. Between the trimmed V and J ends, which lost 4 bases and 2 bases, there was a span of 9 bases. The CDR3 nucleotides are TGCAGCGTTGCGGAGGGTGCCTACAATGAGCAGTTCTTC. It is translated as CSVAEGAYNEQFF.

This clonotype was picked up a small number of times. The rearrangement uses TRBV5-8 and TRBJ2-1, with a weak D call TRBD1 (7 bases). V shed 1 base and J shed 8 bases, with 16 bases lying between them. Germline CDR1 SGHTS, CDR2 YDEGEE. The CDR3 covers 15 residues. CDR3 residues: CASSLQYRGGDEQFF. CDR3 bases: TGTGCCAGCAGCTTGCAGTACAGGGGAGGAGATGAGCAGTTCTTC. Variable domain in full (rest from reference TRBV5-8 and TRBJ2-1): EAGVTQSPTHLIKTRGQQATLRCSPISGHTSVYWYQQALGLGLQFLLWYDEGEERNRGNFPPRFSGRQFPNYSSELNVNALELEDSALYLCASSLQYRGGDEQFFGPGTRLTVL.

Comment on this clonotype: Relative to the germline gene, one junction end is altered; a read error may explain this. J is TRBJ2-4 and V is TRBV6-2 or TRBV6-3, with a weak D call TRBD2 (6 bases). Germline CDR1 and CDR2: MNHEY and SVGEGT. CDR3 length: 10 residues. CDR3 sequence reads: CASTRLVPDF. As DNA, the CDR3 is TGTGCCAGCACCCGACTAGTCCCGGACTTC.

This clonotype was counted ten times or more. This chain connects TRBV4-3 to TRBJ2-3; a weak D match, TRBD2 (6 bases). CDR1 and CDR2 from the germline V gene are LGHNA and YSLEER. CDR3 length: 15 amino acids. The V and J ends lost 0 bases and 6 bases respectively, with 13 bases between them. The CDR3 spells CASSQEFTSRDTQYF. The CDR3 DNA follows: TGCGCCAGCAGCCAAGAATTTACTAGCCGCGATACGCAGTATTTT.

The V call is TRBV4-2, the J call TRBJ2-3, with D possibly TRBD2 on 6 matching bases. The CDR3 length is 18 residues. V was cut by 1 base and J by 0 bases, with 17 bases left in between. The germline V gene has CDR1 LGHNA and CDR2 YNFKEQ. In DNA form, the CDR3 reads TGTGCCAGCAGCCAAGTCGGTGGGCGGGGAATTAGCACAGATACGCAGTATTTT. It specifies CASSQVGGRGISTDTQYF.

This chain links TRBV27 with TRBJ1-5, with TRBD1 as a possible D gene (6 bases). V lost 3 bases and J 2 bases, leaving 8 bases between the germline ends. CDR3 length: 14 residues. Germline V gene data show CDR1 as MNHEY and CDR2 as SMNVEV (reference sequence). The CDR3 here is CASSFEGGNQPQHF. CDR3 nucleotides: TGTGCCAGCAGTTTCGAGGGGGGCAATCAGCCCCAGCATTTT.

The sample holds a few counts of this clonotype. The J gene is TRBJ1-1, the V gene TRBV12-3 or TRBV12-4; a weak D match, TRBD1 (5 bases). V was pared by 0 bases and J by 11 bases, with 16 bases between. This CDR3 has 14 residues. The CDR3 reads CASSLAGTPTDAFF. The CDR3 region has the DNA TGTGCCAGCAGTTTAGCGGGGACTCCAACAGACGCTTTCTTT.

The chain uses TRBV7-8 and TRBJ1-4, with 8 bases aligning to TRBD1. The CDR3 runs to 15 residues. CDR1 and CDR2 from the germline V gene are SGHVS and FQNEAQ. V shed 5 bases, J shed 1 base, and the junction held 3 bases outside the gene matches. CDR3 bases: TGTGCCAGCAGCCCCGGACAGGGAACTAATGAAAAACTGTTTTTT. Encoded protein: CASSPGQGTNEKLFF. The full variable domain, with the rest looked up from reference TRBV7-8 and TRBJ1-4, is GAGVSQSPRYKVAKRGQDVALRCDPISGHVSLFWYQQALGQGPEFLTYFQNEAQLDKSGLPSDRFFAERPEGSVSTLKIQRTQQEDSAVYLCASSPGQGTNEKLFFGSGTQLSVL.

The CDR3 DNA reads TGTGCCAGCAGCTTAGCGTGGGGTAGCTCGGATGAGCAGTTCTTC. It is translated as CASSLAWGSSDEQFF. The chain uses TRBV7-9 and TRBJ2-1; D gene uncertain. V shed 0 bases and J shed 8 bases, with 14 bases lying between them. This CDR3 is built from 15 residues. Per the germline V gene, CDR1 is SEHNR and CDR2 is FQNEAQ (reference sequence).